The 24 T cell receptor beta chains below come from one sample, sequenced in a study of shared clonotypes between healthy human individuals. Repertoires were generated with immunoSEQ multiplex PCR, while TCRdb's copy carries only in-frame clones and drops some. The sample includes approximately 2.4 million clones, roughly 95% seen only once; the top ten take 0.13%. The specimen was naive CD4+ T cells sorted from blood. As to subset: CD45RA+ positively selected. These receptors came from a man between 18 and 29 years old in good health.

The CDR3 DNA sequence: TGCGCCAGCAGCCCCACAGGACTAGCGGGGGGGCCGGGGAAGGAGACCCAGTACTTC. It encodes CASSPTGLAGGPGKETQYF. This rearrangement joins TRBV5-1 to TRBJ2-5; 15 bases line up with TRBD2. The CDR3 has 19 residues. After removal of 4 bases from V and 5 bases from J, the junction contained 15 bases not matched to a gene. Germline CDR1 is SGHRS and CDR2 is YFSETQ.

The gene calls are TRBV6-1 and TRBJ1-2, with D perhaps TRBD1 (5 bases). The CDR3 has 15 amino acids. Germline V gene lookup returns CDR1 MNHNS and CDR2 SASEGT. Trimming removed 5 bases from V and 8 bases from J, with 21 bases in between. DNA for the CDR3: TGTGCCAGCAGTTTGAGCGAAGGCAGGGCTGGCGGCTACACCTTC. Its translation: CASSLSEGRAGGYTF.

As concerns this clone: This CDR3 is also generated by other DNA sequences in the sample. The chain couples TRBV6-5 to TRBJ1-4; TRBD1 matches 8 bases. Germline values: CDR1 MNHEY, CDR2 SVGAGI. This CDR3 has 15 amino acids. V trimming: 2 bases; J trimming: 7 bases; junction bases outside the gene matches: 6. CDR3 DNA: TGTGCCAGCAGTTACGGACAGGGAGGAAGTGAAAAACTGTTTTTT. Its protein is CASSYGQGGSEKLFF.

The V and J genes are TRBV28 and TRBJ1-4, with TRBD1 matching over 9 bases. The CDR3 length is 15 residues. Germline values: CDR1 MDHEN, CDR2 SYDVKM. V shed 5 bases and J 5 bases; nucleotides not matched to a gene: 6. CDR3 nucleotides: TGTGCCAGCAGTAGAGGACAGGGGTCAAATGAAAAACTGTTTTTT. Translating it yields CASSRGQGSNEKLFF.

The V gene is TRBV4-1, the J gene TRBJ2-1, with 10 positions matching TRBD2. The V gene's germline CDR1 is MGHRA and CDR2 YSYEKL. V was pared by 5 bases and J by 4 bases, with 8 bases of the junction left unmatched. CDR3 length equals 16 residues. The CDR3 here is CASSVRTSGRYNEQFF. The CDR3 nucleotides are TGCGCCAGCAGCGTACGGACTAGCGGCAGATACAATGAGCAGTTCTTC.

This clone was seen once. V is TRBV5-1 and J is TRBJ2-3; 11 positions agree with TRBD2. Trimming at V came to 3 bases and at J to 7 bases, leaving 4 bases not matched to a gene. Germline CDR1 is SGHRS and CDR2 is YFSETQ. The CDR3 is made up of 14 amino acids. CDR3 sequence: CASSYSSGGYTQYF. Here the CDR3 DNA reads TGCGCCAGCAGCTATTCTAGCGGGGGGTATACGCAGTATTTT.

This sequence joins TRBV28 and TRBJ2-5; D uncertain. The length of the CDR3 is 12 residues. The V gene's germline CDR1 is MDHEN and CDR2 SYDVKM. V was trimmed by 5 bases and J by 4 bases, leaving 8 bases between them. This CDR3 is CASSPLGETQYF. CDR3 bases: TGTGCCAGCAGTCCTCTGGGAGAGACCCAGTACTTC.

Concerning this clone: This specimen includes other DNA sequences encoding the same CDR3. The rearrangement joins TRBV28 to TRBJ2-3; no firm D call. The ends were cut back, 2 bases at V and 4 bases at J, with 7 bases in the middle. The CDR3 is 13 residues long. CDR1 and CDR2 from the germline V gene are MDHEN and SYDVKM. CDR3 amino acids: CASSLRNPDTQYF. CDR3 nucleotides: TGTGCCAGCAGTTTAAGGAACCCAGATACGCAGTATTTT. The full variable domain, completed using reference TRBV28 and TRBJ2-3, is DVKVTQSSRYLVKRTGEKVFLECVQDMDHENMFWYRQDPGLGLRLIYFSYDVKMKEKGDIPEGYSVSREKKERFSLILESASTNQTSMYLCASSLRNPDTQYFGPGTRLTVL.

The rearrangement joins TRBV18 to TRBJ2-7; maybe TRBD2 (5 bases). CDR3 length: 15 residues. From germline, CDR1 is KGHSH and CDR2 LQKENI. The V and J ends lost 0 bases and 2 bases respectively, with 11 bases between them. Written as DNA, the CDR3 is TGTGCCAGCTCACCACCTCAAGCGGCCCCCTACGAGCAGTACTTC. It encodes CASSPPQAAPYEQYF.

This chain uses TRBV4-3 with TRBJ2-7, with 8 bases matching TRBD2. The CDR3 consists of 15 residues. V was pared by 0 bases and J by 7 bases, with 8 bases of the junction left unmatched. CDR1 and CDR2 from the germline V gene are LGHNA and YSLEER. The CDR3 spells CASSQDLRGLGEQYF. In DNA form, the CDR3 reads TGCGCCAGCAGCCAAGATCTAAGGGGACTAGGGGAGCAGTACTTC.

The CDR3 DNA is TGTGCCAGCAGCTTCGCGGGGGTAGGAGATACGCAGTATTTT. This translates into CASSFAGVGDTQYF. The chain has TRBV7-2 and TRBJ2-3; 7 bases line up with TRBD2. This CDR3 has 14 residues. Germline-derived CDR1 and CDR2 are SGHTA and FQGNSA. The V and J ends lost 3 bases and 5 bases, in that order; junction bases with no gene match: 5. Drawing the rest from reference TRBV7-2 and TRBJ2-3, the complete variable domain is GAGVSQSPSNKVTEKGKDVELRCDPISGHTALYWYRQSLGQGLEFLIYFQGNSAPDKSGLPSDRFSAERTGGSVSTLTIQRTQQEDSAVYLCASSFAGVGDTQYFGPGTRLTVL.

The chain links TRBV7-2 to TRBJ1-2; 10 bases match TRBD1. The CDR3 consists of 15 residues. Trimming cost V 5 bases and J 4 bases; bases outside gene matches: 7. CDR1 is SGHTA, CDR2 FQGNSA, per germline. Here the CDR3 DNA reads TGTGCCAGCAGCCGTGGGACAGGGGAGGGCTATGGCTACACCTTC. Translated, it gives CASSRGTGEGYGYTF. Full variable domain (outside the CDR3, taken from reference TRBV7-2 and TRBJ1-2): GAGVSQSPSNKVTEKGKDVELRCDPISGHTALYWYRQSLGQGLEFLIYFQGNSAPDKSGLPSDRFSAERTGGSVSTLTIQRTQQEDSAVYLCASSRGTGEGYGYTFGSGTRLTVV.

The chain employs TRBV6-1 and TRBJ1-2; D unresolved. With 2 bases removed from V and 4 bases from J, the gap between germline ends came to 20 bases. Germline values: CDR1 MNHNS, CDR2 SASEGT. The CDR3 has 17 residues. This chain's CDR3 is CASSETWVAWAAYGYTF. DNA for the CDR3: TGTGCCAGCAGTGAAACGTGGGTTGCGTGGGCCGCCTATGGCTACACCTTC.

As concerns this clone: The same CDR3 is also encoded by other DNA sequences in this sample. The V gene is TRBV11-2, the J gene TRBJ2-7, with 8 bases matching TRBD1. The CDR3 loop spans 12 amino acids. CDR1 SGHAT and CDR2 FQNNGV come from the germline V gene. The junction had 2 bases not matched to a gene; V was cut back by 4 bases and J by 6 bases. In DNA, the CDR3 is TGTGCCAGCAGCTCCCAGGGGGCCGAGCAGTACTTC. Its translation is CASSSQGAEQYF.

The chain employs TRBV28 and TRBJ2-5; TRBD2 matches 13 bases. The V gene's germline CDR1 is MDHEN and CDR2 SYDVKM. This CDR3 is built from 16 residues. After removal of 5 bases from V and 5 bases from J, the junction contained 8 bases not matched to a gene. The CDR3 spells CASSPTSGRAQETQYF. The CDR3 region has the DNA TGTGCCAGCAGTCCTACTAGCGGGAGGGCCCAGGAGACCCAGTACTTC.

In DNA, the CDR3 is TGTGCCAGCAGTTGGGTGGGACTAGCGGGAGGGCCCGGCACCGGGGAGCTGTTTTTT. It yields the protein CASSWVGLAGGPGTGELFF. The chain employs TRBV27 and TRBJ2-2, with 16 nucleotides matching TRBD2. The CDR3 is 19 residues long. Trimming removed 4 bases from V and 4 bases from J; junction bases left unmatched: 9. In germline, CDR1 is MNHEY, CDR2 SMNVEV (reference sequence).

The V call is TRBV7-9, the J call TRBJ1-2; a weak D match, TRBD1 (5 bases). The CDR3 extends over 14 amino acids. Per germline, CDR1 SEHNR and CDR2 FQNEAQ (reference sequence). The V end was cut by 0 bases, the J end by 7 bases, with 12 bases between. The CDR3 DNA reads as TGTGCCAGCAGCTTAGCTGAGGGGCAGGGTGGCTACACCTTC. Translated: CASSLAEGQGGYTF. Filled out from reference TRBV7-9 and TRBJ1-2, the complete variable domain reads DTGVSQNPRHKITKRGQNVTFRCDPISEHNRLYWYRQTLGQGPEFLTYFQNEAQLEKSRLLSDRFSAERPKGSFSTLEIQRTEQGDSAMYLCASSLAEGQGGYTFGSGTRLTVV.

The genes are TRBV10-2 and TRBJ1-2; D is perhaps TRBD1 (6 bases). Germline V gene lookup returns CDR1 WSHSY and CDR2 SAAADI. The V end lost 0 bases, the J end lost 10 bases, and 12 bases lay between the germline ends. The CDR3 runs to 13 residues. The CDR3 nucleotides read TGCGCCAGCAGTGAGTCGGCGCAGGGGTCCTACACCTTC. Residues: CASSESAQGSYTF.

The genes are TRBV7-2 and TRBJ2-1; tentative D call: TRBD1 (5 bases). The germline V gene has CDR1 SGHTA and CDR2 FQGNSA. Trimming left V 5 bases short and J 9 bases short, with 17 bases between. The length of the CDR3 is 14 residues. CDR3 loop: CASSRGLGDGEQFF. The CDR3 bases are TGTGCCAGCAGCAGGGGCTTAGGGGATGGTGAGCAGTTCTTC.

Concerning this clone itself: Other DNA sequences of this sample code for an identical CDR3. The V gene is TRBV5-6, the J gene TRBJ2-1; maybe TRBD2 (5 bases). The ends were cut back, 2 bases at V and 0 bases at J, with 9 bases in the middle. Germline assignment: CDR1 SGHDT and CDR2 YYEEEE. The CDR3 is 15 amino acids. The CDR3 loop is CASSLRGTSYNEQFF. In DNA, the CDR3 is TGTGCCAGCAGCTTACGGGGAACCTCCTACAATGAGCAGTTCTTC.

A word on this clone: Other nucleotide sequences from this sample produce the same CDR3. The rearrangement joins TRBV29-1 to TRBJ2-1; D remains unclear. Germline CDR1 reads SQVTM; CDR2 reads ANQGSEA. Between the trimmed V and J ends, which lost 4 bases and 1 base, there was a span of 5 bases. The CDR3 runs 12 residues. The CDR3 protein is CSVVPSYNEQFF. The CDR3 DNA reads TGCAGCGTTGTACCGTCCTACAATGAGCAGTTCTTC.

This sequence joins TRBV6-1 and TRBJ1-2; D is unresolved. CDR1 is MNHNS, CDR2 SASEGT, per germline. CDR3 length: 13 residues. Trimming left V 6 bases short and J 3 bases short, with 11 bases between. CDR3 loop: CASRKEADYGYTF. In DNA, the CDR3 is TGTGCCAGCAGAAAGGAAGCGGACTATGGCTACACCTTC.

This clone has more than one count but fewer than ten. Other nucleotide sequences from this sample produce the same CDR3. The gene calls are TRBV6-1 and TRBJ1-6; D gene unclear. CDR1 and CDR2 from the germline V gene are MNHNS and SASEGT. This CDR3 is 12 amino acids long. V lost 3 bases, J lost 7 bases, and 4 bases lay in between. For the CDR3, the DNA is TGTGCCAGCAGTGACAGGAATTCACCCCTCCACTTT. Translation gives CASSDRNSPLHF.

This clone was recorded a few times. V and J are TRBV5-6 and TRBJ2-7; D remains unclear. Germline-derived CDR1 and CDR2 are SGHDT and YYEEEE. There are 14 residues in the CDR3. V gave up 3 bases and J gave up 2 bases, with 12 bases separating them. CDR3 sequence: CASSWAASPYEQYF. The CDR3 coding sequence is TGTGCCAGCAGCTGGGCCGCCAGCCCCTACGAGCAGTACTTC.